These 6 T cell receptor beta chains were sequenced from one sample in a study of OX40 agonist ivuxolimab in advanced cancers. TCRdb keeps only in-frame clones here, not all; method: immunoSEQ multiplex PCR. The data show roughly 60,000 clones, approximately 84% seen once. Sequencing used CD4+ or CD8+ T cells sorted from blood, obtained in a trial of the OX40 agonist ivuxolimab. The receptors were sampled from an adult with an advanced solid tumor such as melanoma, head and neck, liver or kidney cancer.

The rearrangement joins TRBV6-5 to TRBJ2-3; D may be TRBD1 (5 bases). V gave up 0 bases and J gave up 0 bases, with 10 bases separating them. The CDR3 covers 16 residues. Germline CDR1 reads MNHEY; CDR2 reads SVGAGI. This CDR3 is CASSYSRQTSTDTQYF. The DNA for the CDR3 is TGTGCCAGCAGTTACTCGAGACAGACTAGCACAGATACGCAGTATTTT.

The CDR3 bases are TGTGCCATCAGTGAGTCAGAGTTCAATGAGCAGTTCTTC. Protein: CAISESEFNEQFF. The chain employs TRBV10-3 and TRBJ2-1; D uncertain. The CDR3 runs to 13 residues. The ends were cut back, 0 bases at V and 6 bases at J, with 6 bases in the middle. Germline CDR1 and CDR2: ENHRY and SYGVKD.

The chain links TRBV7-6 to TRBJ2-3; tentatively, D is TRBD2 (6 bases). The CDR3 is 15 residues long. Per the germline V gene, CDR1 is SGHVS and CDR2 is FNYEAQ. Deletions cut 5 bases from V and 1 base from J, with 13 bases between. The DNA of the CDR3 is TGTGCCAGCAGCGTACAGCGCGGGGGCACAGATACGCAGTATTTT. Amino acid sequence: CASSVQRGGTDTQYF. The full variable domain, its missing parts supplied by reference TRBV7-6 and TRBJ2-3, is GAGVSQSPRYKVTKRGQDVALRCDPISGHVSLYWYRQALGQGPEFLTYFNYEAQQDKSGLPNDRFSAERPEGSISTLTIQRTEQRDSAMYRCASSVQRGGTDTQYFGPGTRLTVL.

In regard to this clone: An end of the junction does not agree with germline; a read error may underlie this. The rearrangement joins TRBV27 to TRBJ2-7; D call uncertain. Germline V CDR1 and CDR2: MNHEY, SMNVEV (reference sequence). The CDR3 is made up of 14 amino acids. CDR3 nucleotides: TGTGCCGGCAGCCGTCGGCTAGGGTTCTACGAGCAGTACTTC. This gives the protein CAGSRRLGFYEQYF.

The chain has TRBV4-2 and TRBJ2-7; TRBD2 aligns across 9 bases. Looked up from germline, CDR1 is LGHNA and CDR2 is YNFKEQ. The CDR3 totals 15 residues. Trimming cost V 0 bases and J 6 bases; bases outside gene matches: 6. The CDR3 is CASSQEGAGGGEQYF. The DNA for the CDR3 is TGTGCCAGCAGCCAAGAGGGAGCGGGAGGAGGCGAGCAGTACTTC.

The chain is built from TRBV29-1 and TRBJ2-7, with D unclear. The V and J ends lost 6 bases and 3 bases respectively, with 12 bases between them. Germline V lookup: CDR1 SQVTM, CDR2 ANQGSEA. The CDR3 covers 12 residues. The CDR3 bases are TGCAGCGTGGGTAAAAACCTCTACGAGCAGTACTTC. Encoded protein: CSVGKNLYEQYF.